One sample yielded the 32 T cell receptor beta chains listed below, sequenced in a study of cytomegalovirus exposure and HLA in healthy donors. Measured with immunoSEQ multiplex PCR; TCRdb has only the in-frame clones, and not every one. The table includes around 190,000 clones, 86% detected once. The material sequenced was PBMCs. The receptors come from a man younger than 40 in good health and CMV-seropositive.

The CDR3 here is CASSHTGGTDTQYF. In DNA, the CDR3 is TGTGCCAGCAGCCACACGGGAGGCACAGATACGCAGTATTTT. The chain couples TRBV7-9 to TRBJ2-3; TRBD2 might be the D (6 bases). CDR3 size: 14 residues. Between the trimmed V and J ends, which lost 5 bases and 1 base, there was a span of 10 bases. Germline assignment: CDR1 SEHNR and CDR2 FQNEAQ (reference sequence).

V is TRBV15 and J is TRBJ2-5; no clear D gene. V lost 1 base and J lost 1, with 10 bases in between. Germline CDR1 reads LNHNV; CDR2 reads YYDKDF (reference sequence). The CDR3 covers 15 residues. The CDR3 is CATSRGGRSQETQYF. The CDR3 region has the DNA TGTGCCACCAGCAGAGGTGGACGGAGCCAAGAGACCCAGTACTTC.

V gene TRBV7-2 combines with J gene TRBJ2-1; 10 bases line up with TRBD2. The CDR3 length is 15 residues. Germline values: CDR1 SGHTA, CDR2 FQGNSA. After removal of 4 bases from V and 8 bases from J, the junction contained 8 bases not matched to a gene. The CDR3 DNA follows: TGTGCCAGCAGCTCCGGGACTAGCGCCTCCGATGAGCAGTTCTTC. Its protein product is CASSSGTSASDEQFF.

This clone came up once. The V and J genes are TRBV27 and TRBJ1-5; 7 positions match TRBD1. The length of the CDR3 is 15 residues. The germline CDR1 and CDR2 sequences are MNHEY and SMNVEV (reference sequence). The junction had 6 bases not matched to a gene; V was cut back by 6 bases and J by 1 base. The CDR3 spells CASRPGQPSNQPQHF. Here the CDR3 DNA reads TGTGCCAGCAGGCCGGGACAGCCAAGCAATCAGCCCCAGCATTTT.

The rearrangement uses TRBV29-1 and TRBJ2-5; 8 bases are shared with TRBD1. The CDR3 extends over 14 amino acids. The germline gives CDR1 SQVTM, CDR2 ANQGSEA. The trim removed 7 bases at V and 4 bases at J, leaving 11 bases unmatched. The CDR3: CSARVQGARETQYF. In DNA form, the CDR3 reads TGCAGCGCCCGAGTCCAGGGGGCGCGAGAGACCCAGTACTTC. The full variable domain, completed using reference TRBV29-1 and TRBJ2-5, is SAVISQKPSRDICQRGTSLTIQCQVDSQVTMMFWYRQQPGQSLTLIATANQGSEATYESGFVIDKFPISRPNLTFSTLTVSNMSPEDSSIYLCSARVQGARETQYFGPGTRLLVL.

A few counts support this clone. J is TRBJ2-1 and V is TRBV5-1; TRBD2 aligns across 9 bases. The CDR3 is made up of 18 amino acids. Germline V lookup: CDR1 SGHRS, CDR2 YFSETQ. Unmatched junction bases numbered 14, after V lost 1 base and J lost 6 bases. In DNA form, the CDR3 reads TGCGCCAGCAGCTTGAATAGGGGCAGGCGGGAGGGCGCCAATGAGCAGTTCTTC. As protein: CASSLNRGRREGANEQFF.

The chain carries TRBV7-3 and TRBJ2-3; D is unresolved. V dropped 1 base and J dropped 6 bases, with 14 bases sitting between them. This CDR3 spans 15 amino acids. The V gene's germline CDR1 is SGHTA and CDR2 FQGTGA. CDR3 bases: TGTGCCAGCAGCTTAATGGGGTTAGCTTCGGATACGCAGTATTTT. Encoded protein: CASSLMGLASDTQYF.

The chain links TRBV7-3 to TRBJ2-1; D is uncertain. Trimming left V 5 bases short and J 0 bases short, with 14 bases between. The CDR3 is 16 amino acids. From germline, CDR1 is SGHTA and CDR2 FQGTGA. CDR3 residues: CASSPFGLSSYNEQFF. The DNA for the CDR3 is TGTGCCAGCAGCCCATTCGGGCTCAGCTCCTACAATGAGCAGTTCTTC.

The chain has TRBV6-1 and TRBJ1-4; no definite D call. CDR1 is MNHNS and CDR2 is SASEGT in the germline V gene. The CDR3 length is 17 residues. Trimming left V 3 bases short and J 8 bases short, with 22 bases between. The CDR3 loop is CASSELDSTAVWEKLFF. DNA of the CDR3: TGTGCCAGCAGTGAGCTCGACTCCACGGCGGTCTGGGAAAAACTGTTTTTT.

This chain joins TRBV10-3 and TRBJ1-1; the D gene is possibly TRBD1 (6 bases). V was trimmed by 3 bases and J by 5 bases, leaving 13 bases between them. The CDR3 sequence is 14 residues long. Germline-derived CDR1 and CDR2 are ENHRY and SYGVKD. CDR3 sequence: CAISDEGGVTEAFF. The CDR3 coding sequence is TGTGCCATCAGTGATGAGGGGGGGGTAACTGAAGCTTTCTTT.

CDR3 protein: CASRNSGTSYEQYF. CDR3 coding DNA: TGTGCCAGCAGGAATAGCGGGACCTCCTACGAGCAGTACTTC. The chain recombines TRBV28 with TRBJ2-7; TRBD2 matches 8 bases. J was trimmed by 0 bases and V by 6 bases; bases with no gene match: 4. The CDR3 runs 14 residues. Germline-derived CDR1 and CDR2 are MDHEN and SYDVKM.

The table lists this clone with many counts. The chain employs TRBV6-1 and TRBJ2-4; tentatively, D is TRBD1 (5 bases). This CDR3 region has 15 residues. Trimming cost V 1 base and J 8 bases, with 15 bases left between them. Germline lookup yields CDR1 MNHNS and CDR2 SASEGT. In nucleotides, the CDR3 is TGTGCCAGCAGTGAAGAACTATCAGGGTTGCACATTCAGTACTTC. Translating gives CASSEELSGLHIQYF.

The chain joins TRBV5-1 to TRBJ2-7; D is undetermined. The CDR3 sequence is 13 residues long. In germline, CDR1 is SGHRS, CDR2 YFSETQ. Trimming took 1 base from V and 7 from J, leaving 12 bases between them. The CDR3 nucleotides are TGCGCCAGCAGCTTGACTGGACCGGGTGAGCAGTACTTC. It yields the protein CASSLTGPGEQYF.

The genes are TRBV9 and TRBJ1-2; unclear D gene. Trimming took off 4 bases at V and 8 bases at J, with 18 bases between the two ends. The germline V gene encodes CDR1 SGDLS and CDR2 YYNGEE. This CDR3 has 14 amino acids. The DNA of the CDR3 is TGTGCCAGCAGCCTCGAACGGTCGGCGAGCGGCTACACCTTC. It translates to CASSLERSASGYTF.

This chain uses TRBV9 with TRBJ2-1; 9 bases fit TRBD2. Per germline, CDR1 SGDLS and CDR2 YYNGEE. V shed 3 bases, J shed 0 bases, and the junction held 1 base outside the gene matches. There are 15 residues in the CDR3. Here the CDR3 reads CASSASGISYNEQFF. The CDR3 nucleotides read TGTGCCAGCAGCGCTAGCGGGATCTCCTACAATGAGCAGTTCTTC.

This CDR3 reads CASSPNRGQPQHF. The CDR3 bases are TGTGCCAGCAGCCCAAACAGGGGTCAGCCCCAGCATTTT. V gene TRBV11-2 combines with J gene TRBJ1-5; 7 positions agree with TRBD1. The CDR3 runs 13 residues. The V and J ends lost 5 bases and 6 bases, in that order; junction bases with no gene match: 4. Germline CDR1 is SGHAT and CDR2 is FQNNGV.

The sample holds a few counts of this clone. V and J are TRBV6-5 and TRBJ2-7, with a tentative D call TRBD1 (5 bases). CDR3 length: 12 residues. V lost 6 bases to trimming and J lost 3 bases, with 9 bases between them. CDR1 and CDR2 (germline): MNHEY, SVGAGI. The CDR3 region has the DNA TGTGCCAGCAGCCGCCAGGGCTACGAGCAGTACTTC. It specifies CASSRQGYEQYF.

CDR3 DNA sequence: TGCGCCAGCAGCTTGGCTTCCTGGACGGCGAACACTGAAGCTTTCTTT. Its translation: CASSLASWTANTEAFF. The rearrangement uses TRBV5-1 and TRBJ1-1; D unclear. This CDR3 has 16 residues. With 0 bases removed from V and 1 base from J, the gap between germline ends came to 13 bases. The V gene's germline CDR1 is SGHRS and CDR2 YFSETQ.

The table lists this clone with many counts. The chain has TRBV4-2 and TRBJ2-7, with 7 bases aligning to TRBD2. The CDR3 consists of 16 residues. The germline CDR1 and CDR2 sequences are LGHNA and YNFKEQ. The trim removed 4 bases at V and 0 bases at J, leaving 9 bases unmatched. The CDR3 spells CASSPSDERDSYEQYF. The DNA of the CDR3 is TGTGCCAGCAGCCCGTCTGATGAGCGGGACTCCTACGAGCAGTACTTC.

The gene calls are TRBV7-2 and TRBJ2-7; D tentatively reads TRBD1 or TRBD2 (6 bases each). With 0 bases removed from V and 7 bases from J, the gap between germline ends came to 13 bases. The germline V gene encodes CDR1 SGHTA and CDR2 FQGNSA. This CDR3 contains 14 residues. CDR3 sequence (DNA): TGTGCCAGCAGCTTAGCGCCGAGAGGGGGGGAGCAGTACTTC. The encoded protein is CASSLAPRGGEQYF.

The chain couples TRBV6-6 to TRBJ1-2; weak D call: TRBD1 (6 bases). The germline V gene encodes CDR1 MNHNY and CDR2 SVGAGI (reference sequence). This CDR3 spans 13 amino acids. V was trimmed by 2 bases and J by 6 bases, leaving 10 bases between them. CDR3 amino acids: CASSYVRGDGYTF. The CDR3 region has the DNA TGTGCCAGCAGTTACGTCAGGGGAGATGGCTACACCTTC.

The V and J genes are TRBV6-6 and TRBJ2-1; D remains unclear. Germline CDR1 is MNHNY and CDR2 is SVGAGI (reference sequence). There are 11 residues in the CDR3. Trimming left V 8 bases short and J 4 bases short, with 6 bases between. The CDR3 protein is CASSTYNEQFF. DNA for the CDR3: TGTGCCAGCTCCACTTACAATGAGCAGTTCTTC.

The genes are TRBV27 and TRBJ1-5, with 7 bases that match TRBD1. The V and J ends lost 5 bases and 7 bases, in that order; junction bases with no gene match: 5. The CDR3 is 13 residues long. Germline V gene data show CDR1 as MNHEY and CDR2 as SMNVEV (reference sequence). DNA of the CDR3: TGTGCCAGCAGTGGGGACAGTTACCAGCCCCAGCATTTT. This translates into CASSGDSYQPQHF.

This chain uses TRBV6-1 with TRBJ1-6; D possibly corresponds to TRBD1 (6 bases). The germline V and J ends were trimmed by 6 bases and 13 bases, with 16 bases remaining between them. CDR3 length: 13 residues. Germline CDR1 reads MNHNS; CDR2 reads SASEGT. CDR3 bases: TGTGCCAGCAGGCGGACAGCCGTGGTCCCCCTCCACTTT. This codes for CASRRTAVVPLHF.

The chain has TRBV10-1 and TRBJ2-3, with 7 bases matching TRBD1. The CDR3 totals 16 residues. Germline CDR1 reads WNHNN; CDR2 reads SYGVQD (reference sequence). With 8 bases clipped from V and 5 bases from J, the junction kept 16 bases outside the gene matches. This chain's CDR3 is CASHPYTTGPRDTQYF. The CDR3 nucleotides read TGCGCCAGCCACCCGTATACGACAGGGCCGAGAGATACGCAGTATTTT.

The CDR3 DNA reads TGTGCCAGCAGCGACGGCCACAATGAGCAGTTCTTC. It specifies CASSDGHNEQFF. V is TRBV9 and J is TRBJ2-1; no clear D gene. The CDR3 has 12 residues. CDR1 and CDR2 from the germline V gene are SGDLS and YYNGEE. Trimming left V 3 bases short and J 5 bases short, with 6 bases between.

The chain's CDR3 is CASSLYGQGGSPLHF. DNA for the CDR3: TGTGCCAGCAGCTTGTACGGCCAGGGAGGATCACCCCTCCACTTT. The chain employs TRBV5-6 and TRBJ1-6; tentatively, D is TRBD1 (5 bases). The germline V and J ends were trimmed by 1 base and 10 bases, with 15 bases remaining between them. This CDR3 is 15 amino acids long. CDR1 SGHDT and CDR2 YYEEEE come from the germline V gene. Full variable domain (outside the CDR3, taken from reference TRBV5-6 and TRBJ1-6): DAGVTQSPTHLIKTRGQQVTLRCSPKSGHDTVSWYQQALGQGPQFIFQYYEEEERQRGNFPDRFSGHQFPNYSSELNVNALLLGDSALYLCASSLYGQGGSPLHFGNGTRLTVT.

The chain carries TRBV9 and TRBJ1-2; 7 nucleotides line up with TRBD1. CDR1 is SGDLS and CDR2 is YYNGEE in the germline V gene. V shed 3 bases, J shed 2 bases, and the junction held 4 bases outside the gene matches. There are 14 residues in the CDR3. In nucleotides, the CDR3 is TGTGCCAGCAGCGCCTCGACAGGGAACTATGGCTACACCTTC. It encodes CASSASTGNYGYTF.

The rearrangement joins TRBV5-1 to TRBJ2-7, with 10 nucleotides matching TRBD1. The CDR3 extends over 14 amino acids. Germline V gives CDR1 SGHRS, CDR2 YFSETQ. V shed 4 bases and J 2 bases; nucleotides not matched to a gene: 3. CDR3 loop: CASSPGQGAYEQYF. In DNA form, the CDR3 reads TGCGCCAGCAGCCCAGGACAGGGGGCCTACGAGCAGTACTTC.

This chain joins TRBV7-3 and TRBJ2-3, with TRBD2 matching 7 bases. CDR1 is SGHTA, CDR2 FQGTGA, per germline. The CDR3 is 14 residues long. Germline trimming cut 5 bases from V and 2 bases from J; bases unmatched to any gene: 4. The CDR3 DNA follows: TGTGCCAGCAGCCCACGGGGGGACACAGATACGCAGTATTTT. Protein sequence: CASSPRGDTDTQYF. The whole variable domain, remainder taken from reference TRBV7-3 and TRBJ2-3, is GAGVSQTPSNKVTEKGKYVELRCDPISGHTALYWYRQSLGQGPEFLIYFQGTGAADDSGLPNDRFFAVRPEGSVSTLKIQRTERGDSAVYLCASSPRGDTDTQYFGPGTRLTVL.

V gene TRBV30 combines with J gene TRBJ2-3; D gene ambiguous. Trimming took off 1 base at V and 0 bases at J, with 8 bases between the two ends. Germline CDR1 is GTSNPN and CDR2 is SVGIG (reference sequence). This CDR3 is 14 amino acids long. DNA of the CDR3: TGTGCCTGGAGTGGGGGTGCTAGCACAGATACGCAGTATTTT. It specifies CAWSGGASTDTQYF.

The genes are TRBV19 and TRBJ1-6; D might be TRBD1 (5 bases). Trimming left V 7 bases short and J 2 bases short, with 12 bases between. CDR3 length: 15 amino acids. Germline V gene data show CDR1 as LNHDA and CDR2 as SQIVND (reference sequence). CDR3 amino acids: CASTTQGAYNSPLHF. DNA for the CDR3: TGTGCCAGTACTACTCAGGGAGCCTATAATTCACCCCTCCACTTT.